The present T cell receptor beta chain was sequenced within a study of T cell clones after liver transplantation. Using immunoSEQ multiplex PCR, the repertoire was profiled, and TCRdb retains in-frame clones only, with some absent. The sample lists approximately 68,000 clones, 75% to 85% occurring once. Germline CDR1 and CDR2: SEHNR and FQNEAQ (reference sequence). The length of the CDR3 is 14 residues. V was clipped by 6 bases and J by 5 bases, with 17 bases between them. The source of this sequence is a human donor who received a liver transplant. The rearrangement links TRBV7-9 to TRBJ2-7; TRBD2 might be the D (7 bases). Here the sequenced sample was CD4+ T cells from blood, taken before liver transplant. The CDR3 protein is CASSTGRYRDEQYF. The CDR3 DNA is TGTGCCAGCAGTACCGGGAGGTACAGGGACGAGCAGTACTTC. The full variable domain, its missing parts supplied by reference TRBV7-9 and TRBJ2-7, is DTGVSQNPRHKITKRGQNVTFRCDPISEHNRLYWYRQTLGQGPEFLTYFQNEAQLEKSRLLSDRFSAERPKGSFSTLEIQRTEQGDSAMYLCASSTGRYRDEQYFGPGTRLTVT.